A selection of T cell receptor beta chains follows, all from one sample in a study of radiation and T cells in renal cell carcinoma. This table comes from immunoSEQ multiplex PCR, and its TCRdb copy is limited to in-frame clones, with some not included. The sample yields 10,000 to 15,000 clones, around 35% seen once. Sequencing used tumor tissue, obtained from a patient whose treatment included radiotherapy and nephrectomy. The receptor set was obtained from a man aged 60 to 69 with renal cell carcinoma. CDR3s include the opening cysteine and the closing phenylalanine or tryptophan. A D gene is named only where the DNA matches it firmly. The size of a clone is reported for some rows only, either as once, few or many, or as a class for expanded clones.

TRBV25-1	TRBJ1-3	.	few	CASSSLGSGNTIYF	TGTGCCAGCAGTTCTTTAGGCTCTGGAAACACCATATATTTT
TRBV5-1	TRBJ2-3	.	.	CASSLDGREPDTQYF	TGCGCCAGCAGCTTGGATGGGCGGGAACCAGATACGCAGTATTTT
TRBV5-1	TRBJ2-5	TRBD2	once	CASSPRLAGGPSETQYF	TGCGCCAGCAGCCCAAGATTAGCGGGAGGGCCCTCAGAGACCCAGTACTTC
TRBV2	TRBJ2-1	TRBD2	.	CASSNRLAEYNEQFF	TGTGCCAGCAGCAATCGACTAGCGGAATACAATGAGCAGTTCTTC
TRBV7-2	TRBJ2-3	TRBD2	.	CASSLAGTSVADTQYF	TGTGCCAGCAGCTTAGCAGGGACTAGCGTGGCAGATACGCAGTATTTT
TRBV6-6	TRBJ2-7	TRBD1	.	CASSLGQGFDEQYF	TGTGCCAGCAGTTTGGGACAGGGATTCGACGAGCAGTACTTC
TRBV7-6	TRBJ1-2	TRBD1	.	CASSLETGGGYTF	TGTGCCAGCAGCTTAGAAACAGGGGGTGGCTACACCTTC
TRBV5-6	TRBJ2-5	.	few	CASSSRRTQYF	TGTGCCAGCAGCTCACGACGGACCCAGTACTTC
TRBV7-2	TRBJ2-1	TRBD2	few	CASSLGATSGGYNEQFF	TGTGCCAGCAGCTTAGGGGCTACTAGCGGAGGGTACAATGAGCAGTTCTTC
TRBV18	TRBJ2-7	.	.	CASSPPSGTGEQYF	TGTGCCAGCTCACCACCGTCAGGGACGGGGGAGCAGTACTTC
TRBV2	TRBJ1-5	TRBD1	.	CASSFTGGSSNQPQHF	TGTGCCAGCAGTTTTACAGGGGGTTCTAGCAATCAGCCCCAGCATTTT
TRBV30	TRBJ1-2	.	.	CAWTGGQGRGGYTF	TGTGCCTGGACCGGGGGCCAGGGCCGGGGAGGCTACACCTTC
TRBV7-2	TRBJ1-1	.	.	CASSSPGTEAFF	TGTGCCAGCAGCTCCCCCGGGACAGAAGCTTTCTTT
TRBV11-2	TRBJ2-1	.	.	CASSLTIGEQFF	TGTGCCAGCAGCTTAACGATTGGGGAGCAGTTCTTC
TRBV5-1	TRBJ2-3	TRBD2	.	CASSLAGGPEDTQYF	TGCGCCAGCAGCTTAGCGGGAGGCCCAGAAGATACGCAGTATTTT
TRBV19	TRBJ1-2	.	.	CASSETVLYGYTF	TGTGCCAGTAGCGAGACAGTCCTCTATGGCTACACCTTC
TRBV5-1	TRBJ2-5	.	.	CASSLVGDRSKETQYF	TGCGCCAGCAGCTTGGTGGGCGATCGGTCCAAGGAGACCCAGTACTTC
TRBV27	TRBJ2-2	TRBD2	.	CASSPLAGITGELFF	TGTGCCAGCAGTCCCCTAGCGGGAATCACCGGGGAGCTGTTTTTT
TRBV18	TRBJ2-3	.	few	CASSPSTDTQYF	TGTGCCAGCTCGCCTAGCACAGATACGCAGTATTTT
TRBV7-9	TRBJ2-1	.	few	CASSQRQAGGYNEQFF	TGTGCCAGCAGTCAGAGACAGGCCGGAGGATACAATGAGCAGTTCTTC
TRBV4-3	TRBJ1-6	TRBD1	.	CASSQDKLGTGRLPLHF	TGCGCCAGCAGCCAAGATAAACTGGGGACAGGCCGCCTACCCCTCCACTTT
TRBV19	TRBJ1-6	.	few	CASSTLQDGPLHF	TGTGCCAGTAGTACCCTCCAGGACGGACCCCTCCACTTT
TRBV6-6	TRBJ2-1	.	many	CASSNHEKSNEQFF	TGTGCCAGCAGCAACCATGAAAAAAGTAATGAGCAGTTCTTC
TRBV29-1	TRBJ1-2	.	medium-sized	CSVGAPEGYGYTF	TGCAGCGTTGGAGCCCCGGAGGGCTATGGCTACACCTTC
TRBV5-6	TRBJ2-1	.	.	CASSLIGSGGEQFF	TGTGCCAGCAGCTTGATCGGCTCAGGTGGTGAGCAGTTCTTC
TRBV11-1	TRBJ2-3	.	medium-sized	CASSVQVKETDTQYF	TGTGCCAGCAGCGTTCAGGTTAAAGAGACAGATACGCAGTATTTT
TRBV9	TRBJ2-1	.	.	CASSVDGSYNEQFF	TGTGCCAGCAGCGTGGACGGCTCCTACAATGAGCAGTTCTTC
TRBV9	TRBJ1-2	TRBD1	.	CASSDGTGGNYGYTF	TGTGCCAGCAGCGATGGGACAGGGGGCAACTATGGCTACACCTTC
TRBV5-1	TRBJ2-5	.	.	CASSPPPGETQYF	TGCGCCAGCAGCCCCCCACCTGGGGAGACCCAGTACTTC
TRBV30	TRBJ1-2	.	few	CAWKEVYGYTF	TGTGCCTGGAAGGAGGTATATGGCTACACCTTC
TRBV29-1	TRBJ1-3	TRBD1	.	CSALQGAAGNTIYF	TGCAGCGCCTTACAGGGGGCAGCTGGAAACACCATATATTTT
TRBV7-2	TRBJ1-1	.	.	CASSIADSKAFF	TGTGCCAGCAGCATCGCGGACAGCAAAGCTTTCTTT
TRBV2	TRBJ2-4	.	.	CASSVEVGAKNIQYF	TGTGCCAGCAGTGTAGAAGTGGGAGCCAAAAACATTCAGTACTTC
TRBV29-1	TRBJ2-1	.	.	CSVEGDLAPDNEQFF	TGCAGCGTTGAAGGGGACCTAGCCCCAGACAATGAGCAGTTCTTC
TRBV6-1	TRBJ2-3	.	.	CASSEPVTDTQYF	TGTGCCAGCAGTGAGCCCGTCACAGATACGCAGTATTTT
TRBV7-2	TRBJ2-5	TRBD2	.	CASSPGVAGGPRETQYF	TGTGCCAGCAGCCCCGGGGTAGCGGGGGGGCCCCGGGAGACCCAGTACTTC
TRBV9	TRBJ1-1	.	few	CASSVGILTLNTEAFF	TGTGCCAGCAGCGTAGGAATCCTAACGCTGAACACTGAAGCTTTCTTT
TRBV5-6	TRBJ2-1	TRBD1	.	CASSFGTANYEQFF	TGTGCCAGCAGCTTTGGGACAGCTAATTATGAGCAGTTCTTC
TRBV7-9	TRBJ1-2	.	.	CASSLPDSRAIIGYTF	TGTGCCAGCAGCTTACCCGACTCGCGGGCGATAATAGGCTACACCTTC
TRBV6-6	TRBJ2-7	.	few	CASRPRLLEQYEQYF	TGTGCCAGCCGCCCGCGTCTCCTCGAGCAGTACGAGCAGTACTTC
TRBV5-6	TRBJ2-3	.	.	CASSQGPDTQYF	TGTGCCAGCAGCCAAGGGCCAGATACGCAGTATTTT
TRBV9	TRBJ1-1	.	.	CASSPQVEAFF	TGTGCCAGCAGCCCTCAGGTTGAAGCTTTCTTT
TRBV6-5	TRBJ1-3	.	.	CASSRDGSSGNTIYF	TGTGCCAGCAGCAGGGACGGTAGCTCTGGAAACACCATATATTTT
TRBV7-3	TRBJ2-1	.	.	CASSFSGRSYNEQFF	TGTGCCAGCAGCTTTTCCGGGAGATCCTACAATGAGCAGTTCTTC
TRBV5-4	TRBJ2-5	.	.	CASSLEGEYQETQYF	TGTGCCAGCAGCTTGGAGGGGGAGTACCAAGAGACCCAGTACTTC
TRBV5-7	TRBJ2-7	.	.	CASSHREPYEQYF	TGTGCCAGCAGCCATCGGGAGCCGTACGAGCAGTACTTC
TRBV14	TRBJ2-2	.	.	CASSLLVGATGELFF	TGTGCCAGCAGCCTCCTGGTGGGGGCCACCGGGGAGCTGTTTTTT
TRBV7-9	TRBJ2-7	.	.	CASSLGLGQESYEQYF	TGTGCCAGCAGCTTGGGACTTGGACAGGAATCCTACGAGCAGTACTTC
TRBV7-2	TRBJ2-7	.	few	CASSLGPGSSEQYF	TGTGCCAGCAGCTTAGGTCCAGGGAGTTCCGAGCAGTACTTC
TRBV7-9	TRBJ2-5	TRBD1	.	CASSSGTGGVGLGETQYF	TGTGCCAGCAGCTCCGGGACAGGGGGCGTCGGGTTGGGAGAGACCCAGTACTTC
TRBV6-5	TRBJ1-2	.	.	CASSPYFAYGYTF	TGTGCCAGCAGCCCCTATTTTGCCTATGGCTACACCTTC
TRBV10-3	TRBJ1-2	TRBD1	.	CAISGGQGDYGYTF	TGTGCCATCAGTGGGGGACAGGGAGACTATGGCTACACCTTC
TRBV11-3	TRBJ1-1	.	.	CAVGQGPRGTEAFF	TGTGCCGTAGGGCAGGGGCCAAGGGGCACTGAAGCTTTCTTT